This T cell receptor (beta chain) was documented in a study of radiation and T cells in renal cell carcinoma. CDR1 is SGHDT, CDR2 YYEEEE, per germline. The CDR3 is made up of 16 amino acids. V lost 0 bases to trimming and J lost 7 bases, with 19 bases between them. On this clone: Its specificity is not known.

Time point noted: blood 2 weeks post-SBRT. Regarding treatment: 15 Gy SBRT to primary tumor, nephrectomy 4 weeks later. Produced via immunoSEQ multiplex PCR; TCRdb's table is partial and in-frame only. This sample carries some 26,000 clones, more than 65% of them seen once, and the ten largest clones take 30% to 40%. Findings and caveats of the study: In blood, top tumor clones expanded by 2 weeks, shrinking by 4. Without pretreatment biopsies, baseline tumor clonotype presence was undetermined.

The rearrangement links TRBV5-6 to TRBJ1-1; D unclear. This receptor was identified in a man aged 55 to 69 with renal cell carcinoma. The sequenced sample was blood, obtained from a patient whose treatment included radiotherapy and nephrectomy. CDR3 DNA: TGTGCCAGCAGCTTGGATCCATACAGAGACGGGCTTGAAGCTTTCTTT. It encodes CASSLDPYRDGLEAFF.